One and the same sample provided the 21 T cell receptor beta chains below, sequenced in a study of cytomegalovirus exposure and HLA in healthy donors. The study ran its PCR with 60 Vbeta and 13 Jbeta primers. The repertoire was sequenced with immunoSEQ multiplex PCR; TCRdb's copy has only in-frame clones and lacks some. Here the sample spans 150,000 or so clones, approximately 80% being singletons. The sequencing input was PBMCs. These receptors were obtained from a female donor in good health and CMV-seronegative.

The gene calls are TRBV18 and TRBJ2-3; TRBD2 agrees at 9 bases. Germline V gene lookup returns CDR1 KGHSH and CDR2 LQKENI. The CDR3 runs to 15 residues. The trim removed 4 bases at V and 1 base at J, leaving 3 bases unmatched. The CDR3 protein is CASSQSGGRTDTQYF. CDR3 sequence (DNA): TGTGCCAGCTCACAGAGCGGGGGGCGCACAGATACGCAGTATTTT.

The genes are TRBV6-6 and TRBJ2-1; TRBD2 is a possible D gene (5 bases). Per the germline V gene, CDR1 is MNHNY and CDR2 is SVGAGI (reference sequence). The CDR3 spans 14 residues. Trimming removed 7 bases at V and 1 base at J, with 11 bases between. CDR3 region: CASTKSGSYNEQFF. CDR3 coding DNA: TGTGCCAGCACTAAATCGGGGTCCTACAATGAGCAGTTCTTC.

CDR3 DNA sequence: TGTGCCAGCAGCGCGGGGGGAAGAGACGGGACCTACGAGCAGTACTTC. Residues: CASSAGGRDGTYEQYF. The chain has TRBV9 and TRBJ2-5; 7 positions match TRBD2. The last part of the DNA fits TRBJ2-7 better; the J call may be wrong. The CDR3 has 16 residues. CDR1 is SGDLS and CDR2 is YYNGEE in the germline V gene.

CDR3 in amino acids: CASSHLTANSEQYF. The CDR3 DNA reads as TGTGCCAGCAGTCACTTGACAGCGAACTCCGAGCAGTACTTC. The genes are TRBV11-2 and TRBJ2-7; tentative D call: TRBD1 (5 bases). In germline, CDR1 is SGHAT, CDR2 FQNNGV. The CDR3 covers 14 residues. V lost 6 bases, J lost 6 bases, and 18 bases lay in between.

This sequence joins TRBV7-3 and TRBJ2-3; a weak D match, TRBD2 (6 bases). Trimming took 5 bases from V and 4 from J, leaving 13 bases between them. From germline, CDR1 is SGHTA and CDR2 FQGTGA. This CDR3 comprises 14 residues. The CDR3 spells CASSVGGSADTQYF. The CDR3 region has the DNA TGTGCCAGCAGCGTCGGGGGAAGTGCAGATACGCAGTATTTT.

This chain links TRBV5-1 with TRBJ2-1, with 10 bases matching TRBD2. Looked up from germline, CDR1 is SGHRS and CDR2 is YFSETQ. The CDR3 has 15 residues. V lost 3 bases, J lost 5 bases, and 5 bases stayed unmatched. CDR3 sequence (DNA): TGCGCCAGCAGCTACCGGACTAGCGGTGACAATGAGCAGTTCTTC. It specifies CASSYRTSGDNEQFF.

This rearrangement joins TRBV7-2 to TRBJ2-7, with a possible D match to TRBD2 (5 bases). This CDR3 contains 13 residues. Germline-derived CDR1 and CDR2 are SGHTA and FQGNSA. Between the trimmed V and J ends, which lost 5 bases and 2 bases, there was a span of 10 bases. The chain's CDR3 is CASSLYGAYEQYF. The CDR3 bases are TGTGCCAGCAGCCTTTACGGGGCCTACGAGCAGTACTTC.

V usage is TRBV1 and J usage is TRBJ1-5; the table calls TRBD1, which could not be checked here. TRBV1 represents a pseudogene. CDR3 length: 16 amino acids. The chain's CDR3 is CTSSQDRTPSNQPQHF. The CDR3 DNA reads as TGCACCAGCAGCCAAGATCGGACACCTAGCAATCAGCCCCAGCATTTT.

The chain joins TRBV5-1 to TRBJ2-1; TRBD1 aligns across 7 bases. The V gene's germline CDR1 is SGHRS and CDR2 YFSETQ. The CDR3 spans 15 residues. With 4 bases clipped from V and 5 bases from J, the junction kept 9 bases outside the gene matches. CDR3 bases: TGCGCCAGCAGCGTGCGACAGGGTCGGAACAATGAGCAGTTCTTC. Encoded protein: CASSVRQGRNNEQFF.

This clone showed up just once. This sequence joins TRBV7-2 and TRBJ2-1; TRBD2 aligns across 9 bases. Germline V lookup: CDR1 SGHTA, CDR2 FQGNSA. This CDR3 is 16 amino acids long. V was clipped by 2 bases and J by 4 bases; unmatched bases: 6. CDR3 sequence (DNA): TGTGCCAGCAGCTTACGGACTAGCGCTCTATACAATGAGCAGTTCTTC. Translated, it gives CASSLRTSALYNEQFF.

The genes are TRBV6-5 and TRBJ1-1, with 7 bases lining up with TRBD1. Germline lookup yields CDR1 MNHEY and CDR2 SVGAGI. V was clipped by 3 bases and J by 1 base; unmatched bases: 8. This CDR3 is 16 amino acids long. The CDR3 loop reads CASSYGDRWKNTEAFF. For the CDR3, the DNA is TGTGCCAGCAGTTATGGGGACAGATGGAAGAACACTGAAGCTTTCTTT.

The rearrangement links TRBV7-2 to TRBJ2-4; D remains unclear. Trimming removed 1 base at V and 0 bases at J, with 7 bases between. CDR3 length: 15 amino acids. Germline V gives CDR1 SGHTA, CDR2 FQGNSA. The CDR3 here is CASSLVTLAKNIQYF. DNA of the CDR3: TGTGCCAGCAGCTTAGTGACTTTAGCCAAAAACATTCAGTACTTC.

The sample holds a few counts of this clone. The genes are TRBV7-9 and TRBJ1-4; a possible D gene is TRBD1 (5 bases). Germline V CDR1 and CDR2: SEHNR, FQNEAQ (reference sequence). This CDR3 has 15 residues. Trimming stripped 5 bases from V and 3 bases from J, with 13 bases between. The CDR3 spells CASSPGRAANEKLFF. The CDR3, as DNA: TGTGCCAGCAGCCCAGGGAGGGCGGCTAATGAAAAACTGTTTTTT.

The chain carries TRBV5-1 and TRBJ1-4, with D possibly TRBD1 on 5 matching bases. V lost 6 bases to trimming and J lost 0 bases, with 9 bases between them. The CDR3 consists of 14 residues. Germline CDR1 and CDR2: SGHRS and YFSETQ. The CDR3 loop is CASTSGTTNEKLFF. In DNA form, the CDR3 reads TGCGCCAGCACTTCAGGGACAACTAATGAAAAACTGTTTTTT.

V is TRBV30 and J is TRBJ1-5, with D perhaps matching TRBD1 (5 bases). V was pared by 0 bases and J by 9 bases, with 12 bases between. The CDR3 sequence is 13 residues long. The germline CDR1 and CDR2 sequences are GTSNPN and SVGIG (reference sequence). The CDR3 here is CAWSVQGQGPQHF. Written as DNA, the CDR3 is TGTGCCTGGAGTGTTCAGGGCCAGGGGCCCCAGCATTTT. Filled out from reference TRBV30 and TRBJ1-5, the complete variable domain reads SQTIHQWPATLVQPVGSPLSLECTVEGTSNPNLYWYRQAAGRGLQLLFYSVGIGQISSEVPQNLSASRPQDRQFILSSKKLLLSDSGFYLCAWSVQGQGPQHFGDGTRLSIL.

CDR3 DNA sequence: TGTGCCAGTAGTATAAGTAACAGGGCCCAGCCCCAGCATTTT. It translates to CASSISNRAQPQHF. V usage is TRBV19 and J usage is TRBJ1-5; TRBD1 might be the D (6 bases). Trimming pared 2 bases from V and 7 bases from J, leaving 12 bases between. Germline V gives CDR1 LNHDA, CDR2 SQIVND (reference sequence). The CDR3 has 14 amino acids.

This chain joins TRBV27 and TRBJ2-6; 7 bases line up with TRBD1. Germline lookup yields CDR1 MNHEY and CDR2 SMNVEV (reference sequence). The V segment lost 6 bases and the J segment 4 bases; nucleotides outside the gene matches: 3. CDR3 length equals 14 residues. The CDR3 DNA follows: TGTGCCAGCAGGACAGGGACAGGGGCCAACGTCCTGACTTTC. Amino acid sequence: CASRTGTGANVLTF.

This clone was picked up one time. The genes are TRBV10-3 and TRBJ2-1; 7 bases match TRBD1. V lost 5 bases and J lost 6; bases outside the gene matches: 4. CDR1 and CDR2 from the germline V gene are ENHRY and SYGVKD. This CDR3 contains 13 residues. This CDR3 is CAISTDRSNEQFF. In DNA form, the CDR3 reads TGTGCCATCAGTACGGACAGGAGCAATGAGCAGTTCTTC.

The chain recombines TRBV4-2 with TRBJ2-5; D is perhaps TRBD1 (5 bases). The CDR3 runs 14 residues. The germline V gene encodes CDR1 LGHNA and CDR2 YNFKEQ. V lost 4 bases and J lost 3, with 12 bases in between. The CDR3 protein is CASSRGQDEETQYF. CDR3 DNA: TGTGCCAGCAGCCGGGGCCAGGATGAAGAGACCCAGTACTTC.

This chain connects TRBV30 to TRBJ1-1; weak D call: TRBD1 (5 bases). This CDR3 contains 14 residues. Germline V gene sequence: CDR1 GTSNPN, CDR2 SVGIG (reference sequence). The germline V and J ends were trimmed by 1 base and 2 bases, with 11 bases remaining between them. CDR3 in amino acids: CAWSGATENTEAFF. DNA for the CDR3: TGTGCCTGGAGTGGGGCGACAGAAAACACTGAAGCTTTCTTT.

The J gene is TRBJ1-1, the V gene TRBV7-3, with D uncertain. The CDR3 is 14 amino acids. V lost 2 bases to trimming and J lost 2 bases, with 9 bases between them. The V gene's germline CDR1 is SGHTA and CDR2 FQGTGA. The CDR3 region is CASSLGHINTEAFF. The CDR3 DNA is TGTGCCAGCAGCTTAGGGCACATCAACACTGAAGCTTTCTTT. The whole variable domain, filled in from reference TRBV7-3 and TRBJ1-1, reads GAGVSQTPSNKVTEKGKYVELRCDPISGHTALYWYRQSLGQGPEFLIYFQGTGAADDSGLPNDRFFAVRPEGSVSTLKIQRTERGDSAVYLCASSLGHINTEAFFGQGTRLTVV.